This T cell receptor (beta chain) was captured by sequencing in a study of blood T cells in healthy people across ages. The second PCR ran about 6 to 12 cycles with a sample-barcoded 5' primer and J-beta primers. Each cDNA molecule, via a template-switch adaptor with 12 random nucleotides, was tagged. TCRdb fed the 5' RACE reads into MiXCR, producing one record per CDR3 protein. This table has 800,000 to 1,300,000 distinct CDR3 sequences, under 30% appearing once. Broader study findings: Age advanced and TCR beta diversity per million T cells fell, roughly linearly.

The germline V gene encodes CDR1 MDHEN and CDR2 SYDVKM. The CDR3 has 15 amino acids. With 3 bases clipped from V and 2 bases from J, the junction kept 5 bases outside the gene matches. With regard to this clonotype: Its antigen is still unknown.

These same data were also listed under a study on T cells of mothers and their children. According to that study: A few healthy Caucasian mothers, along with their six children, were the donors. Persistent microchimeric T cell clones were not found at ~100 per million sensitivity.

This sequence originates from a girl aged 2-15 years in good health. Sequencing was carried out using blood. The chain employs TRBV28 and TRBJ1-2, with 8 bases matching TRBD1. CDR3 sequence (DNA): TGTGCCAGCAGTTTCGCGACAGGGGAAAACTATGGCTACACCTTC. Translating gives CASSFATGENYGYTF.